The next 6 T cell receptor beta chains were all read from a single sample in a study of yellow fever vaccine responses in identical twins. TCRdb itself ran the RT-PCR reads through MiXCR, one entry per CDR3 protein. The sample consists of about 3,100 distinct CDR3 sequences, around 88% of them appearing once. The specimen was T cells from blood (PBMCs), unsorted or a sorted subset (not recorded which), collected before or after yellow fever vaccination (not recorded which). The receptors shown here come from a woman aged 18-29 years who received the yellow fever vaccine.

The chain links TRBV12-3 or TRBV12-4 to TRBJ2-1, with TRBD1 identical over 9 bases. This CDR3 has 14 amino acids. V lost 6 bases to trimming and J lost 8 bases; unmatched junction nucleotides: 8. As DNA, the CDR3 is TGTGCCAGCAGGAGGGACAGGGCTTGGGATGAGCAGTTCTTC. Translated: CASRRDRAWDEQFF.

The chain is built from TRBV7-3 and TRBJ1-2; D is uncertain. The ends were cut back, 0 bases at V and 4 bases at J, with 9 bases in the middle. Germline V gives CDR1 SGHTA, CDR2 FQGTGA. The CDR3 has 14 amino acids. Here the CDR3 DNA reads TGTGCCAGCAGCTTAACCCTTATCGGCTATGGCTACACCTTC. It translates to CASSLTLIGYGYTF.

The CDR3 sequence is CSVEEISGTGTYEQYF. CDR3 DNA sequence: TGCAGCGTTGAAGAGATCTCCGGGACAGGCACCTACGAGCAGTACTTC. The rearrangement joins TRBV29-1 to TRBJ2-7, with TRBD1 identical over 8 bases. The CDR3 extends over 16 amino acids. From germline, CDR1 is SQVTM and CDR2 ANQGSEA. V was pared by 0 bases and J by 2 bases, with 9 bases of the junction left unmatched.

The DNA for the CDR3 is TGTGCCACCAGTGACGGACAGGTTTTTGGGGAGCAGTACTTC. This codes for CATSDGQVFGEQYF. This chain links TRBV24-1 with TRBJ2-7; 7 bases line up with TRBD1. V lost 4 bases, J lost 7 bases, and 9 bases stayed unmatched. Germline assignment: CDR1 KGHDR and CDR2 SFDVKD. This CDR3 contains 14 residues.

This chain links TRBV10-1 with TRBJ2-1; possible D gene TRBD2, 6 bases. The length of the CDR3 is 15 residues. Germline-derived CDR1 and CDR2 are WNHNN and SYGVQD (reference sequence). Trimming pared 2 bases from V and 8 bases from J, leaving 16 bases between. The CDR3 bases are TGCGCCAGCAGTGAGCGCGGAGGGTCTGGCGATGAGCAGTTCTTC. Translated: CASSERGGSGDEQFF.

This clonotype appeared once. V is TRBV11-3 and J is TRBJ1-6, with D unresolved. V lost 0 bases and J lost 2, with 8 bases in between. The length of the CDR3 is 16 residues. Germline CDR1 and CDR2: SGHNT and YENEEA. CDR3 in amino acids: CASSLDIRTYNSPLHF. CDR3 nucleotide sequence: TGTGCCAGCAGCTTAGACATAAGGACCTATAATTCACCCCTCCACTTT.